Included here is one T cell receptor (beta chain) sequence, with context. These data come from a study of blood T cell repertoires in COVID-19. Study details: There were acute and convalescent COVID-19 samples, and they came from the United States, Italy and Spain. Nucleic acid was either cDNA or gDNA, and it came from T cells, B-cell-depleted T cells, or PBMCs.

Per the original methods: Amplification from reference gene primers served as the basis for estimated nucleated cell counts. TCRdb keeps only in-frame clones here, not all; method: immunoSEQ multiplex PCR. The V and J calls and clone size were taken over from that table, and D and trimming were inferred from the DNA. The sample shows over 75,000 clones, 80% of them seen only once. Germline V gene lookup returns CDR1 SGHDT and CDR2 YYEEEE. This CDR3 has 17 residues. V was cut by 1 base and J by 0 bases, with 13 bases left in between. The sample taken for sequencing was peripheral blood. The origin of this receptor is a woman between 70 and 85 years old with acute or convalescent COVID-19. The chain has TRBV5-6 and TRBJ2-2, with D possibly TRBD1 on 5 matching bases. This chain's CDR3 is CASSLLKGAANTGELFF. In nucleotides, the CDR3 is TGTGCCAGCAGCTTGTTGAAAGGGGCTGCGAACACCGGGGAGCTGTTTTTT.